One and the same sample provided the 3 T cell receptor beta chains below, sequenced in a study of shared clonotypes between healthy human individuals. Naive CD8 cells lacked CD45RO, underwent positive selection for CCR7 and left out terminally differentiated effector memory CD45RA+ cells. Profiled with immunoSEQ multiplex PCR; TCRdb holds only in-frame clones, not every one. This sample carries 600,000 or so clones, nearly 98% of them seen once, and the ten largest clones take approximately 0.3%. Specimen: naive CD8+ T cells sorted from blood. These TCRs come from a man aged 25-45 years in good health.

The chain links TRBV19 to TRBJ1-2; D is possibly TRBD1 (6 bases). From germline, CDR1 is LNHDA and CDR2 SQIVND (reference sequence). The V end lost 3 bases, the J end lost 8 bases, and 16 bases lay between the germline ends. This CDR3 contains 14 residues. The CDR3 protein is CASSIPPGGNGYTF. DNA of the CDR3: TGTGCCAGTAGTATCCCCCCCGGGGGCAACGGCTACACCTTC.

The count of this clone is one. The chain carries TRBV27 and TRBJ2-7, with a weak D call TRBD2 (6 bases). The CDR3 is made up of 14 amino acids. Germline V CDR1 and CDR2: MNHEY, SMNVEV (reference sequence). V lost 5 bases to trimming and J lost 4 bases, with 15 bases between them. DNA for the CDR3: TGTGCCAGCAGTCCGCCGGGACTGAAATACGAGCAGTACTTC. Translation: CASSPPGLKYEQYF.

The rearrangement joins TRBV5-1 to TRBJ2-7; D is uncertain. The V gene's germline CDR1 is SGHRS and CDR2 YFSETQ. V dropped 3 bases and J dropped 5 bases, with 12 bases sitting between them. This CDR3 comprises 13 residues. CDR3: CASSYSKWDEQYF. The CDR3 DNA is TGCGCCAGCAGCTACTCTAAATGGGACGAGCAGTACTTC.